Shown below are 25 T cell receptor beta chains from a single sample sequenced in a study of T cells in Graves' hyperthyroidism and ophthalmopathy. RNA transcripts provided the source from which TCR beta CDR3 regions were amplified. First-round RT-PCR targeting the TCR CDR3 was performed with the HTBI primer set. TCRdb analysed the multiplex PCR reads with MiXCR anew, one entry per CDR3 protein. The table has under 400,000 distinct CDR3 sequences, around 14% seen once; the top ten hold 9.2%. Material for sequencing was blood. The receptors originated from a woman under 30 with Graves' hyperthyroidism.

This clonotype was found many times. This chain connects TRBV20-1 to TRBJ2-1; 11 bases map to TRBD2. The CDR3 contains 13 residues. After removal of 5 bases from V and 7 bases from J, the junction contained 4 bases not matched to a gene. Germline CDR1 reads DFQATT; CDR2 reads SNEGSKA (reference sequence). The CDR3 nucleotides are TGCAGTGCTTATAGCGGGGGGGCGAATGAGCAGTTCTTC. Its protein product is CSAYSGGANEQFF.

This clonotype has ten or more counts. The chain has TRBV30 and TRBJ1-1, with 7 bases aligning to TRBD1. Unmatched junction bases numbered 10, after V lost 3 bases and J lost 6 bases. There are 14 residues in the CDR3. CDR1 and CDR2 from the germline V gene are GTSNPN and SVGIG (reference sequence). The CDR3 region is CAWREDRTRSEAFF. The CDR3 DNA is TGTGCCTGGAGAGAGGACAGGACACGGTCTGAAGCTTTCTTT.

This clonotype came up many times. The CDR3 sequence: CSAGGTGSGNTIYF. CDR3 coding DNA: TGCAGTGCTGGAGGGACAGGCTCTGGAAACACCATATATTTT. The chain links TRBV20-1 to TRBJ1-3; 8 nucleotides match TRBD1. Losses at the gene ends were 5 bases for V and 0 bases for J; bases not matched to a gene: 3. Germline V gene lookup returns CDR1 DFQATT and CDR2 SNEGSKA (reference sequence). CDR3 length equals 14 residues.

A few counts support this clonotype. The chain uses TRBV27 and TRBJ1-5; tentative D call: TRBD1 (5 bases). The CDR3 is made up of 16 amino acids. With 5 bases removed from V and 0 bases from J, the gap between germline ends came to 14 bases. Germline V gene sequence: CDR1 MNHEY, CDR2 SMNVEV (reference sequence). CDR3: CASSPRGRDSNQPQHF. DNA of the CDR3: TGTGCCAGCAGTCCCCGGGGGAGGGATAGCAATCAGCCCCAGCATTTT.

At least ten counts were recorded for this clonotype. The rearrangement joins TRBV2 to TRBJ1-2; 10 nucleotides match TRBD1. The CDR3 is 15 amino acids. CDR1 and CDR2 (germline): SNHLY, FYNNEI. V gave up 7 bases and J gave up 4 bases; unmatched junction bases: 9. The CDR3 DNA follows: TGTGCCAGCACCTTATCGGGACAGGGGCCCTATGGCTACACCTTC. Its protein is CASTLSGQGPYGYTF. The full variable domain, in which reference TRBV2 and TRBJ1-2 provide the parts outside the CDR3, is EPEVTQTPSHQVTQMGQEVILRCVPISNHLYFYWYRQILGQKVEFLVSFYNNEISEKSEIFDDQFSVERPDGSNFTLKIRSTKLEDSAMYFCASTLSGQGPYGYTFGSGTRLTVV.

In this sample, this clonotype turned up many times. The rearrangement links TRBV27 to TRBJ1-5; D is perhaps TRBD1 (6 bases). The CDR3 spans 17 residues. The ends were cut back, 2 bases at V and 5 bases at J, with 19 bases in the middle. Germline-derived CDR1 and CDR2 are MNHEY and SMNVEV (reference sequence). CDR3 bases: TGTGCCAGCAGTTTAAATGGGGGCAGGGGTGAGGATCAGCCCCAGCATTTT. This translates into CASSLNGGRGEDQPQHF.

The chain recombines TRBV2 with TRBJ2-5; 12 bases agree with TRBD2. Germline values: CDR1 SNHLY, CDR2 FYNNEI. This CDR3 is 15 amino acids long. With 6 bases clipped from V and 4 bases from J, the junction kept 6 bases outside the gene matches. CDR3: CASSPTLAGGETQYF. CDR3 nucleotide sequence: TGTGCCAGCAGCCCAACACTAGCGGGGGGAGAGACCCAGTACTTC.

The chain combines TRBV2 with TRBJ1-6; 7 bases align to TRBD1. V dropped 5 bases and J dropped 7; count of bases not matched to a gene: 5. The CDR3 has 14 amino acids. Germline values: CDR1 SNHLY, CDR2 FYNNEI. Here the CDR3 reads CASSQGVRNSPLHF. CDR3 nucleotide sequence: TGTGCCAGCAGTCAGGGGGTCCGGAATTCACCCCTCCACTTT.

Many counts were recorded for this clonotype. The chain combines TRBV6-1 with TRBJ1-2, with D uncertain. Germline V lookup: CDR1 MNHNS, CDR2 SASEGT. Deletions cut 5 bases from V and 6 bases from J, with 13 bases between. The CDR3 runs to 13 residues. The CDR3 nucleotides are TGTGCCAGCAGTCCGGGTCAGAGAGATGGCTACACCTTC. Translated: CASSPGQRDGYTF.

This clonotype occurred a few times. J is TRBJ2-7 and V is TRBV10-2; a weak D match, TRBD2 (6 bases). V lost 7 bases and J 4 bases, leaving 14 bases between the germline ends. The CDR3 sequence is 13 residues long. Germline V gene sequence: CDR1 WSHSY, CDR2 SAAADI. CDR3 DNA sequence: TGCGCCAGCACCCGGGACTTAGAATACGAGCAGTACTTC. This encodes CASTRDLEYEQYF.

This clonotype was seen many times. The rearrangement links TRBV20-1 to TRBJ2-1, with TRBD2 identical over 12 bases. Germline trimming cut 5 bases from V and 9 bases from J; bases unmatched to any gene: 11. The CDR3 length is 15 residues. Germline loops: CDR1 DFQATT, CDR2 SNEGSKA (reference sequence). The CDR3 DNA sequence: TGCAGTGCTCCTCTAGCGGGAGGGGCCCCAAGTGAGCAGTTCTTC. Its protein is CSAPLAGGAPSEQFF.

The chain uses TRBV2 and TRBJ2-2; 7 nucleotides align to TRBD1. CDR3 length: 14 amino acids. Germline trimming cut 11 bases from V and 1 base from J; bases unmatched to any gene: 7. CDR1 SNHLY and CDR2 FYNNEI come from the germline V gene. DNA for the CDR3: TGTGCCTACCGGGACAGCGAGAACACCGGGGAGCTGTTTTTT. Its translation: CAYRDSENTGELFF.

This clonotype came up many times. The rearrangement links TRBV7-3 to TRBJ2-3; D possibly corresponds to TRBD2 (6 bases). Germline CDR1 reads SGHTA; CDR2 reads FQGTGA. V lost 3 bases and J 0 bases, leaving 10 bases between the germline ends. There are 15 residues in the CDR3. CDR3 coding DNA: TGTGCCAGCAGCTTTAGCGGACCTAGCACAGATACGCAGTATTTT. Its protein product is CASSFSGPSTDTQYF.

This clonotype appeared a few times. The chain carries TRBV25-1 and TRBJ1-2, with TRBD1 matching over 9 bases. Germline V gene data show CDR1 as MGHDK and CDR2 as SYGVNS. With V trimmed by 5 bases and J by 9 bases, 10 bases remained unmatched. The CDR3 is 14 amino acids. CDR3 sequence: CASSSRTGVDRYTF. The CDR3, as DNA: TGTGCCAGCAGTAGTCGGACAGGGGTGGACCGCTACACCTTC.

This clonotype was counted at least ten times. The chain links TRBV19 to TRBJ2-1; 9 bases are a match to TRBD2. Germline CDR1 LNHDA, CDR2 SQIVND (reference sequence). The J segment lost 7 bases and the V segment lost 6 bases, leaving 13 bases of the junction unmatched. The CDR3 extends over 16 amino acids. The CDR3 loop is CASSQPGTSRGNEQFF. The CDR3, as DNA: TGTGCCAGTAGCCAACCCGGGACTAGCCGAGGAAATGAGCAGTTCTTC.

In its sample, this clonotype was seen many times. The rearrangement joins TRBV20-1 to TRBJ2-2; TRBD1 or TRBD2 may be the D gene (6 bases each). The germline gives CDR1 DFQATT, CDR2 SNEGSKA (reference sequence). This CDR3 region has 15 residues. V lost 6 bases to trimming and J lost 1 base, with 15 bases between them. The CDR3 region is CSARRGAMNTGELFF. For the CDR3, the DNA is TGCAGTGCCAGGAGGGGGGCCATGAACACCGGGGAGCTGTTTTTT.

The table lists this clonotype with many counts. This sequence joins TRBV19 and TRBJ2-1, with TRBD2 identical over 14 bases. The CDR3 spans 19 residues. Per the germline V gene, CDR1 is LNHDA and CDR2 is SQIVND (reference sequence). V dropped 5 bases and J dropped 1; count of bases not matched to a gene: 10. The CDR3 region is CASSSPGLAGGWSYNEQFF. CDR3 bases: TGTGCCAGTAGTTCCCCCGGACTAGCGGGAGGTTGGTCCTACAATGAGCAGTTCTTC.

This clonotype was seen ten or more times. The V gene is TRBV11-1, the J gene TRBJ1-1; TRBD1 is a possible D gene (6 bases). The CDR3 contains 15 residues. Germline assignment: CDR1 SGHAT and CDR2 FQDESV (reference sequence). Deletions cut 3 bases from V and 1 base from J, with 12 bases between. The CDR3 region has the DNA TGTGCCAGCAGCTTCGACAGGAAAAAGAACACTGAAGCTTTCTTT. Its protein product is CASSFDRKKNTEAFF.

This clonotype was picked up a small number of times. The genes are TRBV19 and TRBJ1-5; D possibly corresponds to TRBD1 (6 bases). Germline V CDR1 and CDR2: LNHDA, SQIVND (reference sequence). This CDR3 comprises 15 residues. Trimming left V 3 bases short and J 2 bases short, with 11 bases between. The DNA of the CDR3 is TGTGCCAGTAGTATTGAGGGGGTGCGCAATCAGCCCCAGCATTTT. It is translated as CASSIEGVRNQPQHF.

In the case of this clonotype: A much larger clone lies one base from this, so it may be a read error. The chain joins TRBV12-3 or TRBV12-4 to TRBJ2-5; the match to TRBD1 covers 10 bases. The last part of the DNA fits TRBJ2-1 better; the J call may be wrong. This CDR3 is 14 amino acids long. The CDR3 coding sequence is TGTGCCAGCAGCCCGGGACAGGGGAGGGAGACCCAGTTCTTC. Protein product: CASSPGQGRETQFF.

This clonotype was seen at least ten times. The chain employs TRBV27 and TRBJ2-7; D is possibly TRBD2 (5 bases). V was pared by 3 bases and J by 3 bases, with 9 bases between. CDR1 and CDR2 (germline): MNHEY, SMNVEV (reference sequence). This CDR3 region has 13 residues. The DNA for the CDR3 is TGTGCCAGCAGTTTGGCCGGGATCTACGAGCAGTACTTC. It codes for CASSLAGIYEQYF.

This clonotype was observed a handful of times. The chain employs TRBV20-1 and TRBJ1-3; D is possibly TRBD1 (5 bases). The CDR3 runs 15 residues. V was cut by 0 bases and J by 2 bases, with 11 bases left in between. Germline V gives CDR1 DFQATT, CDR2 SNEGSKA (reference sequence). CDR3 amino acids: CSARDPGGAGNTIYF. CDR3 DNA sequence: TGCAGTGCTAGAGATCCGGGGGGTGCTGGAAACACCATATATTTT.

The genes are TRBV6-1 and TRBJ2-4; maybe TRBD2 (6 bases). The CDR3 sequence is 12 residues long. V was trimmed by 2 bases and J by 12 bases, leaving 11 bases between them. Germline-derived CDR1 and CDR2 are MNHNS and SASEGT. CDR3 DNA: TGTGCCAGCAGTGAATTTGGGACTGGTCAGTACTTC. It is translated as CASSEFGTGQYF.

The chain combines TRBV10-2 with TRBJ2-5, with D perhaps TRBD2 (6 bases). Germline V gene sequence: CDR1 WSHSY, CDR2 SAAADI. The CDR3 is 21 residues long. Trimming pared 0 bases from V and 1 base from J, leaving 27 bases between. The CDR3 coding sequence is TGCGCCAGCAGTGAGTCGACAGCCCCTACTTTGGGGGGTATTCCCCAAGAGACCCAGTACTTC. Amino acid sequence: CASSESTAPTLGGIPQETQYF.

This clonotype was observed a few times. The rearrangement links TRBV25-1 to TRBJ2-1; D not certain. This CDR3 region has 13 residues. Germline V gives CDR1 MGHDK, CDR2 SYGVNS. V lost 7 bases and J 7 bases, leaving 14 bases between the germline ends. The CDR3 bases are TGTGCCAGCACTCTGGGGATTGGGAATGAGCAGTTCTTC. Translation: CASTLGIGNEQFF.